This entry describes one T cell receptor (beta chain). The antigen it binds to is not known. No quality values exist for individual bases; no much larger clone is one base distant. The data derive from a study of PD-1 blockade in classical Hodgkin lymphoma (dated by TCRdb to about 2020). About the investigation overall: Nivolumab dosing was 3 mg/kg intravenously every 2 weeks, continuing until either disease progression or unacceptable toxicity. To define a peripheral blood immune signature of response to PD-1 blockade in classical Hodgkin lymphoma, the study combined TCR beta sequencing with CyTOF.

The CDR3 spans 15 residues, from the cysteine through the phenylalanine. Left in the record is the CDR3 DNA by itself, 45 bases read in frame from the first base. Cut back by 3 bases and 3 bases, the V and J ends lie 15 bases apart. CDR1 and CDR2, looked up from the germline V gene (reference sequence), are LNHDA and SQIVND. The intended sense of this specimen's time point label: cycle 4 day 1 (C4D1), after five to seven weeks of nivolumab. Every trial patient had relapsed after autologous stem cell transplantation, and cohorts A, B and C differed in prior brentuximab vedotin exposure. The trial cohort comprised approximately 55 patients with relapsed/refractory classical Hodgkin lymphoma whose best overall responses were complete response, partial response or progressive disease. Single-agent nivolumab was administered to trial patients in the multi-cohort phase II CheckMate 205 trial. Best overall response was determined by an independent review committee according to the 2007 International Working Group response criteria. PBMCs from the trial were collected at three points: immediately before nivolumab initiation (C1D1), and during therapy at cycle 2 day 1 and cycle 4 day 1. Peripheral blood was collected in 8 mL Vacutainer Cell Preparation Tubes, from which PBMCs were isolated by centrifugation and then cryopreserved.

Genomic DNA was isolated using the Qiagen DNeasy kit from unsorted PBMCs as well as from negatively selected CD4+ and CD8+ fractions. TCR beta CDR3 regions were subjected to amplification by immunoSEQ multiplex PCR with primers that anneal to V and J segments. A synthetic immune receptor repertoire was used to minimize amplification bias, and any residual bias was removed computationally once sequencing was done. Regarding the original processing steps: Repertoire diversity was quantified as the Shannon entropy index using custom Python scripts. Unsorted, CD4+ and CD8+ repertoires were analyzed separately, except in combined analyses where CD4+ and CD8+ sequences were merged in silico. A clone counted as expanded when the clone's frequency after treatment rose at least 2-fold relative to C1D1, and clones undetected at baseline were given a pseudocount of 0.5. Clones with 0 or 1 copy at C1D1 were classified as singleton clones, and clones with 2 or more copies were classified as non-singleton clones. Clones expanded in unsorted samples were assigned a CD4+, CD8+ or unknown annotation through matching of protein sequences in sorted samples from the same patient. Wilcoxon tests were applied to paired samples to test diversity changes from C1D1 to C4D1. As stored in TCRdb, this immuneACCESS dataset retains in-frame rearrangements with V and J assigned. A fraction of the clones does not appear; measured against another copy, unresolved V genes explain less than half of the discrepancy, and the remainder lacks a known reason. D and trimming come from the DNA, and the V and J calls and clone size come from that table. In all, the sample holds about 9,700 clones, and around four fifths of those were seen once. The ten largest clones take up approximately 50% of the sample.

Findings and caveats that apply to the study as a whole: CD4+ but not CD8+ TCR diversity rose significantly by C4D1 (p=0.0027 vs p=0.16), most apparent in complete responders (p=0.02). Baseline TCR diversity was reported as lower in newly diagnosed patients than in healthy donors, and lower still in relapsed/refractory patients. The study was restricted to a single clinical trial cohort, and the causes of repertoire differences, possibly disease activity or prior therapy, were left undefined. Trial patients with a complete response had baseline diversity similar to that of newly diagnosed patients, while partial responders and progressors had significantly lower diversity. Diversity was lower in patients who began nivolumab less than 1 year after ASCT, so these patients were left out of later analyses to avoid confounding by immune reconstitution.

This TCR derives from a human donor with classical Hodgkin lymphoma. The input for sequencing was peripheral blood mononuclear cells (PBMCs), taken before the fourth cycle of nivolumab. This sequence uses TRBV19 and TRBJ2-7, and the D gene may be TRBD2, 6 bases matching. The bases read TGTGCCAGTAGTATGGGGGGAGTGGACTTCTACGAGCAGTACTTC. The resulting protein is CASSMGGVDFYEQYF.